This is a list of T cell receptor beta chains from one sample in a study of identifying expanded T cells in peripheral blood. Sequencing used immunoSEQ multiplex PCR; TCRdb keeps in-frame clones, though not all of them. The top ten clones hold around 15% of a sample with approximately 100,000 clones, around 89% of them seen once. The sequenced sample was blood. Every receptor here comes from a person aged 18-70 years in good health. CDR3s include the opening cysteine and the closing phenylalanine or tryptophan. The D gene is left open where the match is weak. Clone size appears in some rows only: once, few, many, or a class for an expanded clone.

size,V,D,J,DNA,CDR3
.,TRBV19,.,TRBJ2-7,TGTGCCAGTAGTTGGCGGGGAGCCTACGAGCAGTACTTC,CASSWRGAYEQYF
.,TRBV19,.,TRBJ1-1,TGTGCCAGTAGTACTATCGACAGCATGAACACTGAAGCTTTCTTT,CASSTIDSMNTEAFF
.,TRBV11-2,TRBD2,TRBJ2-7,TGTGCCAGCAGCACCAGCTGGGGGGGGACTTACTCCTACAAGCAGTACTTC,CASSTSWGGTYSYKQYF
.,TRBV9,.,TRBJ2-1,TGTGCCAGCAGCGTAACAGCCGGGGACAATGAGCAGTTCTTC,CASSVTAGDNEQFF
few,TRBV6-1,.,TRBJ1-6,TGTGCCAGCAGTGCCACCTCGGGGTCACCCCTCCACTTT,CASSATSGSPLHF
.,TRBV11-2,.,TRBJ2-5,TGTGCCAGCAGCTTATCCCTAGAGACCCAGTACTTC,CASSLSLETQYF
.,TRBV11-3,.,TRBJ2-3,TGTGCCAGCAGCTTAATGAGCGGAGATACGCAGTATTTT,CASSLMSGDTQYF
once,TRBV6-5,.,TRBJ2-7,TGTGCCAGCGCGCCCCGGGTTAGCTCCTACGAGCAGTACTTC,CASAPRVSSYEQYF
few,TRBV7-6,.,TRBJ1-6,TGTGCCAGCAGCCAGACTCTGCGGGGTTTACCCCTCCACTTT,CASSQTLRGLPLHF
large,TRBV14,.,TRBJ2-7,TGTGCCAGCAGCCCAGACCGGACCTACGAGCAGTACTTC,CASSPDRTYEQYF
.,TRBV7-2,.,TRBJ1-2,TGTGCCAGCAGCTTAGTCGCCGCAGGGTCTACTTATGGCTACACCTTC,CASSLVAAGSTYGYTF
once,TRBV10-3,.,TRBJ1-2,TGTGCCATCAGCGAACCGGGCACCCATGCGAACTATGGCTACACCTTC,CAISEPGTHANYGYTF
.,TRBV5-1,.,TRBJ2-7,TGCGCCAGCACATATGGGGCCTTCGAGGGCGAGCAGTACTTC,CASTYGAFEGEQYF
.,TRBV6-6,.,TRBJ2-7,TGTGCCAGCAGTTCCGGTTACAGGACACTACGAGAGCAGTACTTC,CASSSGYRTLREQYF
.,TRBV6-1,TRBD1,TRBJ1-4,TGTGCCAGCAGTGAACACCGGGACAGGGTTGAAAAACTGTTTTTT,CASSEHRDRVEKLFF
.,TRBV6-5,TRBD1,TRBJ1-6,TGTGCCAGCAGTATCCGACAGGGGAAGAATTCACCCCTCCACTTT,CASSIRQGKNSPLHF
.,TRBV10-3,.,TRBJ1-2,TGTGCCATCAGTGGAGAGGACGGCTATGGCTACACCTTC,CAISGEDGYGYTF
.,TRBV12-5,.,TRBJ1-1,TGTGCTAGTGGTCTCTCACACCTTAAGACAGCTTTCTTT,CASGLSHLKTAFF
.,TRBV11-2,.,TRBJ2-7,TGTGCCAGCAGCTTAGGGTTCTCCTACGAGCAGTACTTC,CASSLGFSYEQYF
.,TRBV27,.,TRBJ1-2,TGTGCCAGCAGTTCCTCAGGACCCCGGGGTTCGTATTATGGCTACACCTTC,CASSSSGPRGSYYGYTF
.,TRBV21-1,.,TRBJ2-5,TGTGCCAGCAGCAAATGGAGACAAAAGCCAAGCGGGGTGGAGACCCAGTACTTC,CASSKWRQKPSGVETQYF
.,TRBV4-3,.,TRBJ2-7,TGCGCCAGCAGCCAAGGGCGGGGCCCAACCTACGAGCAGTACTTC,CASSQGRGPTYEQYF
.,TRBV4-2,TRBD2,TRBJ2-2,TGTGCCAGCAGCCAAGGTTCGGCGGGGGACGCCGGGGAGCTGTTTTTT,CASSQGSAGDAGELFF
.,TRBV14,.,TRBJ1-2,TGTGCCAGCAGCCAACTAAGCCTAAACTCCCCTCGCTATGGCTACACCTTC,CASSQLSLNSPRYGYTF
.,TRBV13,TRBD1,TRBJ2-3,TGTGCCAGCAGCATCCGGGACAGCTACACAGATACGCAGTATTTT,CASSIRDSYTDTQYF
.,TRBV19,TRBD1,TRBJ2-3,TGTGCCACCGGACGGACAGGGCCCCAACCAGATACGCAGTATTTT,CATGRTGPQPDTQYF
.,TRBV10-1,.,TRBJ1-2,TGCGCCAGCAGTGAGAGCCAAGGGGGGACATCGGGCTACACCTTC,CASSESQGGTSGYTF
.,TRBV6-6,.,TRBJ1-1,TGTGCCAGCAGTGCCAGGGGTTTGGCTGGTGAAGCTTTCTTT,CASSARGLAGEAFF
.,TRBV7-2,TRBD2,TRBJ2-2,TGTGCCAGCAGCCAGGGACTAGCGGGGGCGTCGAACACCGGGGAGCTGTTTTTT,CASSQGLAGASNTGELFF
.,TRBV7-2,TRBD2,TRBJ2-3,TGTGCCAGCAGCTTTGGGCGCCTGGCGGGAGCTGACACAGATACGCAGTATTTT,CASSFGRLAGADTDTQYF
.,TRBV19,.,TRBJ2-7,TGTGCCAGTAGTATAGTCTTGGTCCGGCGGTTCGAGGACGAGCAGTACTTC,CASSIVLVRRFEDEQYF
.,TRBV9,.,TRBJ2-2,TGTGCCAGCAGCGTAGAGGCTATCTTGAACACCGGGGAGCTGTTTTTT,CASSVEAILNTGELFF
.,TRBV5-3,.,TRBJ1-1,TGTGCCTATGACTGGGGGGCCGCTGAAGCTTTCTTT,CAYDWGAAEAFF
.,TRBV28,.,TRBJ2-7,TGTGCCAGCAGTTTAAGGGTAATTTTACCTACCTACGAGCAGTACTTC,CASSLRVILPTYEQYF
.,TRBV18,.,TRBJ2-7,TGTGCCAGCTCACCACCCAGAGGGAGGGGGACCACCTACGAGCAGTACTTC,CASSPPRGRGTTYEQYF
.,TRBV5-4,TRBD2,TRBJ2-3,TGTGCCAGCAGCTTGACTAGCGGGGGGGCAGATACGCAGTATTTT,CASSLTSGGADTQYF
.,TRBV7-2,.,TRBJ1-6,TGTGCCAGCAGCTTATCTTTGAGGGGAGCTTTGCCACCCCTCCACTTT,CASSLSLRGALPPLHF
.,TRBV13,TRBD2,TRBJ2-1,TGTGCCAGCAGCTCCGTATTCAGCGGGGGGGCTGGATACAATGAGCAGTTCTTC,CASSSVFSGGAGYNEQFF
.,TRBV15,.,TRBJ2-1,TGTGCCACCAGCGTCGGTGGCCCGGAGCAGTTCTTC,CATSVGGPEQFF
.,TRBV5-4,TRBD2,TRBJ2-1,TGTGCCAGCAGCACTGGGGGGGTCGGCTCCTACAATGAGCAGTTCTTC,CASSTGGVGSYNEQFF
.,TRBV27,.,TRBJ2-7,TGTGCCAGCAGTTTTGCGGCAGACCATACCTACGAGCAGTACTTC,CASSFAADHTYEQYF
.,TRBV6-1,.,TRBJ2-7,TGTGCCAGCAGAAACAGGATAGGAGGCTACGAGCAGTACTTC,CASRNRIGGYEQYF
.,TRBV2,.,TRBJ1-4,TGTGCCAGCAGTGGGTGGTCTAATGAAAAACTGTTTTTT,CASSGWSNEKLFF
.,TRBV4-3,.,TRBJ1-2,TGCGCCAGCAGCCAAGATCGAGGGACGTTGGGCTACACCTTC,CASSQDRGTLGYTF
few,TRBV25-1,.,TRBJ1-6,TGTGCCAGCAGTGCCCCGGGGGATAATTCACCCCTCCACTTT,CASSAPGDNSPLHF
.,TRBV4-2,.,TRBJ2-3,TGTGCCAGCAGCCAAGATCTTGCAGGGGGGGCCACAGATACGCAGTATTTT,CASSQDLAGGATDTQYF
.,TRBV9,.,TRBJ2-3,TGTGCCAGCAGCGCCTCGGGGTCACAAGATACGCAGTATTTT,CASSASGSQDTQYF
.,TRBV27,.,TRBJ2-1,TGTGCCAGCAGCTTACTCGGGACTTTTTCCTACAATGAGCAGTTCTTC,CASSLLGTFSYNEQFF
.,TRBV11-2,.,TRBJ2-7,TGTGCCAGCAGCTTTCCGGGGACCTACGAGCAGTACTTC,CASSFPGTYEQYF
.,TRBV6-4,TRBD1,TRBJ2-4,TGTGCCAGCAGTGAAAGGGACAGGGGGATTCAGTACTTC,CASSERDRGIQYF
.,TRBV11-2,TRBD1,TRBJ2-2,TGTGCCAGCAGCTACAGGGGAAATAGGGCCGGGGAGCTGTTTTTT,CASSYRGNRAGELFF
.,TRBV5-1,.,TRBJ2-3,TGCGCCAGCAGCTTGGAATCGGGGGTAACAGATACGCAGTATTTT,CASSLESGVTDTQYF
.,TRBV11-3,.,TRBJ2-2,TGTGCCAGCAGCTCCAGAGGCAACACCGGGGAGCTGTTTTTT,CASSSRGNTGELFF
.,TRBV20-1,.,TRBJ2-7,TGCAGTGCTCCTTCGACCTACGAGCAGTACTTC,CSAPSTYEQYF
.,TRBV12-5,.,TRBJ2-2,TGTGCTAGTGGCGAAATGCTGAACACCGGGGAGCTGTTTTTT,CASGEMLNTGELFF
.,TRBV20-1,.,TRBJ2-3,TGCAGTGCTGTTACAGATACGCAGTATTTT,CSAVTDTQYF
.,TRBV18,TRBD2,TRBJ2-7,TGTGCCAGCTCTGAGTCTAGCGGTATCTACGAGCAGTACTTC,CASSESSGIYEQYF
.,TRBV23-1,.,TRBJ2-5,TGCGCCAGCAGTCAACCTCGGGGGAGGCAAGAGACCCAGTACTTC,CASSQPRGRQETQYF
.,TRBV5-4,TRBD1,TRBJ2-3,TGTGCCAGCAGCTTAGGGGGACAGATCACAGATACGCAGTATTTT,CASSLGGQITDTQYF
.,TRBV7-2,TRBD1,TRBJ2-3,TGTGCCAGCAGCTTAAGCAGGGGGCAGTACCTCACAGATACGCAGTATTTT,CASSLSRGQYLTDTQYF